This T cell receptor (beta chain) was recorded in a study of CD8+ T cells in alopecia areata (dated by TCRdb to the late 2010s). Regarding the complete study: Treated patients were enrolled in an open-label pilot trial of oral tofacitinib at 5 to 10 mg twice daily for moderate-to-severe alopecia areata. High-throughput TCRbeta sequencing was used to examine T cell clonal expansion in alopecia areata in both the C3H/HeJ mouse model and human patients. RNA was extracted with the PAXgene miRNA kit for fixed scalp, the miRNeasy kit for PBMCs, and the RNeasy kit for mouse skin. Patients received tofacitinib for 6 to 18 months and were then followed off drug for 6 months to check for delayed response and recurrence. Clonality in the scalp was compared among normal scalp (n=4), patchy alopecia areata scalp (n=8), and alopecia totalis/universalis scalp (n=8). Amplification of TCRbeta CDR3 regions was done by immunoSEQ multiplex PCR using 35 Vbeta forward primers and 13 Jbeta reverse primers. Tofacitinib-treated patients had biopsies at baseline and at 4 and 24 weeks of treatment, with a later scalp biopsy in several patients. Human TCRbeta sequencing covered scalp tissue and sorted CD4+ and CD8+ peripheral blood T cells from patchy and totalis/universalis alopecia areata patients and healthy controls. Here is what the overall study found, with its caveats: Resident alphabeta T cells in normal human skin are also sequenced, complicating scalp TCR repertoire analysis, unlike mouse skin dominated by gammadelta T cells. Lesional scalp, especially in alopecia totalis/universalis, showed higher clonality and more expanded CD8+ clones than normal scalp, suggesting antigenic drive. Shared TCR sequences between patients were less evident than in mice, which may be partly attributable to HLA diversity in the patient population.

The time point tag for this specimen amounts to: baseline before oral tofacitinib. From alopecia areata patients, peripheral blood was collected along with lesional scalp punch biopsies. After PBMCs were isolated by density centrifugation and stained for CD3, CD4 and CD8, a FACSAria was used to sort CD4+ and CD8+ T cells. This clone was seen more than once but under ten times. Its recognized antigen is unknown. The input lacks base qualities; no much larger clone sits a single base away. To prepare the library, the immunoSEQ multiplex PCR assay was applied. To provide template for TCR sequencing, every sample had RNA extracted and reverse transcribed into cDNA. First-strand cDNA was synthesized using SuperScript III with a 2:1 mix of oligo-dT and random hexamers. Amplification bias was assessed with a synthetic immune receptor repertoire, and residual bias was removed computationally. The source study handled its data this way. Raw reads were preprocessed for error removal, and CDR3 was defined according to IMGT conventions as running from the conserved cysteine to phenylalanine. Clonality was calculated as 1 minus Shannon entropy normalized by log2 of the number of productive unique TCRs. Scalp TCRbeta sequences were cross-referenced with sorted blood CD4 and CD8 repertoires so that the CD4 or CD8 identity of scalp clones could be inferred. TCRdb retrieved this table from immuneACCESS and kept in-frame rearrangements only. Not all clones are present; in checked studies, unresolved V genes account for under half, and no reason is known for the remainder. Clone size and V and J calls were adopted from that table, with D and trimming inferred from the DNA. This sample gives 150,000 to 200,000 clones in total; 50% to 70% of them show up just once. Approximately 14% of the sample is in the top ten clones.

The CDR3 sequence holds 13 residues, the cysteine and phenylalanine included. The read is trimmed to its CDR3 DNA, 39 bases read in frame from base 1. At the junction V is shortened by 8 bases and J by 6 bases, with 15 bases in between. The germline V gene yields SGHTA for CDR1 and FQGNSA for CDR2. This specimen was CD4+ T cells sorted from blood, taken at week 0. The chain is made from TRBV7-2 and TRBJ2-3; TRBD2 might be the D gene, on 7 matching bases. The receptor was isolated from a human donor with alopecia areata. CDR3 protein: CASCIGGADTQYF. The sequenced DNA is TGTGCCAGCTGCATAGGGGGGGCGGATACGCAGTATTTT.